Listed here are 24 T cell receptor beta chains from one sample, sequenced in a study of blood T cell repertoires in COVID-19. The data were produced by immunoSEQ multiplex PCR, yet TCRdb's version contains in-frame clones alone and is incomplete. Of approximately 130,000 clones in the sample, roughly four fifths were seen once. The material sequenced was PBMCs or T cells enriched from blood (not recorded which). These receptors were taken from a man aged 25 to 40 who had recovered from COVID-19.

This chain connects TRBV6-5 to TRBJ2-2, with 7 bases lining up with TRBD2. The J segment lost 9 bases and the V segment lost 10 bases, leaving 8 bases of the junction unmatched. The CDR3 runs to 12 residues. The germline gives CDR1 MNHEY, CDR2 SVGAGI. CDR3 protein: CATSRAGRELFF. CDR3 sequence (DNA): TGTGCCACCTCACGAGCGGGAAGGGAGCTGTTTTTT.

The chain employs TRBV30 and TRBJ2-7; 11 bases line up with TRBD2. Germline lookup yields CDR1 GTSNPN and CDR2 SVGIG (reference sequence). The CDR3 is made up of 15 amino acids. V dropped 6 bases and J dropped 4; count of bases not matched to a gene: 11. The CDR3 coding sequence is TGTGCCTGCGCAAAGGGACTAGCGGAGATATACGAGCAGTACTTC. Translating it yields CACAKGLAEIYEQYF.

This sequence joins TRBV30 and TRBJ2-5; 11 nucleotides line up with TRBD2. J gave up 4 bases and V 2 bases, and 9 bases lay outside the gene matches. Germline CDR1 GTSNPN, CDR2 SVGIG (reference sequence). The length of the CDR3 is 16 residues. The DNA of the CDR3 is TGTGCCTGGAGTACCCCCCTAGCGGGAGGAGGAGAGACCCAGTACTTC. Its protein is CAWSTPLAGGGETQYF.

The chain has TRBV4-1 and TRBJ2-7, with 7 bases identical to TRBD1. Germline values: CDR1 MGHRA, CDR2 YSYEKL. J was trimmed by 3 bases and V by 4 bases; bases with no gene match: 15. There are 17 residues in the CDR3. CDR3 region: CASSLLGGIVSDYEQYF. The CDR3 DNA reads TGCGCCAGCAGCCTCCTAGGGGGCATCGTATCAGACTACGAGCAGTACTTC.

The gene calls are TRBV27 and TRBJ2-3; unclear D gene. Germline-derived CDR1 and CDR2 are MNHEY and SMNVEV (reference sequence). The CDR3 is 13 amino acids. V was trimmed by 5 bases and J by 8 bases, leaving 14 bases between them. CDR3 coding DNA: TGTGCCAGCAGTCTCGGTTCCCACGGTACGCAGTATTTT. As protein: CASSLGSHGTQYF.

The chain has TRBV24-1 and TRBJ1-2; D gene unclear. Germline V lookup: CDR1 KGHDR, CDR2 SFDVKD. V was shortened by 7 bases and J by 3 bases, with 26 bases between the two germline ends. The CDR3 consists of 18 residues. The CDR3 reads CATRPSQIRSGEYYGYTF. DNA for the CDR3: TGTGCCACCAGGCCGAGCCAAATTCGGAGTGGGGAGTACTATGGCTACACCTTC.

The chain links TRBV27 to TRBJ2-2; possibly TRBD1 for D (7 bases). V lost 9 bases and J lost 7, with 15 bases in between. Germline loops: CDR1 MNHEY, CDR2 SMNVEV (reference sequence). CDR3 length: 13 residues. Written as DNA, the CDR3 is TGTGCCAGTAGATCAGGGGGGTACGGGGAGCTGTTTTTT. Amino acids: CASRSGGYGELFF.

The rearrangement uses TRBV5-6 and TRBJ2-3, with D maybe TRBD2 (6 bases). The CDR3 covers 14 residues. Trimming stripped 0 bases from V and 5 bases from J, with 10 bases between. CDR1 is SGHDT, CDR2 YYEEEE, per germline. The CDR3: CASSLAGGEDTQYF. CDR3 bases: TGTGCCAGCAGCTTGGCCGGGGGAGAAGATACGCAGTATTTT.

This rearrangement joins TRBV30 to TRBJ1-5; 7 positions match TRBD1. The V and J ends lost 3 bases and 4 bases, in that order; junction bases with no gene match: 6. The CDR3 is 14 residues long. Looked up from germline, CDR1 is GTSNPN and CDR2 is SVGIG (reference sequence). This CDR3 is CAWSLQGPNQPQHF. The CDR3, as DNA: TGTGCCTGGAGCTTACAGGGGCCAAATCAGCCCCAGCATTTT.

The gene calls are TRBV27 and TRBJ2-1; the match to TRBD2 covers 9 bases. Germline CDR1 and CDR2: MNHEY and SMNVEV (reference sequence). Trimming at V came to 5 bases and at J to 0 bases, leaving 8 bases not matched to a gene. The CDR3 runs 17 residues. DNA of the CDR3: TGTGCCAGCAGTCCTCCAGGTAGCGGGGGCTCCTACAATGAGCAGTTCTTC. It is translated as CASSPPGSGGSYNEQFF.

The chain carries TRBV7-9 and TRBJ2-2; D is perhaps TRBD1 (6 bases). The V end was cut by 3 bases, the J end by 6 bases, with 8 bases between. The CDR3 loop spans 13 amino acids. Germline loops: CDR1 SEHNR, CDR2 FQNEAQ (reference sequence). The CDR3 reads CASSFGQSGELFF. The CDR3 coding sequence is TGTGCCAGCAGCTTCGGACAGTCCGGGGAGCTGTTTTTT. The full variable domain, with the rest looked up from reference TRBV7-9 and TRBJ2-2, is DTGVSQNPRHKITKRGQNVTFRCDPISEHNRLYWYRQTLGQGPEFLTYFQNEAQLEKSRLLSDRFSAERPKGSFSTLEIQRTEQGDSAMYLCASSFGQSGELFFGEGSRLTVL.

The chain recombines TRBV19 with TRBJ1-2, with TRBD1 matching 10 bases. Germline V gene lookup returns CDR1 LNHDA and CDR2 SQIVND (reference sequence). The J segment lost 6 bases and the V segment lost 3 bases, leaving 13 bases of the junction unmatched. The CDR3 totals 17 residues. The CDR3 here is CASSIVGTGVNRDGYTF. The CDR3 DNA sequence: TGTGCCAGTAGTATCGTAGGGACAGGGGTGAATCGGGATGGCTACACCTTC.

The chain joins TRBV29-1 to TRBJ2-3; D gene uncertain. The CDR3 covers 15 residues. Trimming took off 8 bases at V and 3 bases at J, with 21 bases between the two ends. CDR1 is SQVTM, CDR2 ANQGSEA, per germline. In DNA form, the CDR3 reads TGCAGCTACCATAAAGACTCAGTTTATACAGATACGCAGTATTTT. It translates to CSYHKDSVYTDTQYF.

This chain connects TRBV7-7 to TRBJ2-7; the match to TRBD2 covers 8 bases. The CDR3 has 15 amino acids. The germline V gene has CDR1 SSHAT and CDR2 FNYEAQ (reference sequence). The V segment lost 5 bases and the J segment 5 bases; nucleotides outside the gene matches: 11. The CDR3 sequence is CASSPRRTSFDEQYF. CDR3 bases: TGTGCCAGCAGCCCAAGGAGGACTAGCTTCGACGAGCAGTACTTC. Looking up the rest from reference TRBV7-7 and TRBJ2-7 gives the full variable domain: GAGVSQSPRYKVTKRGQDVTLRCDPISSHATLYWYQQALGQGPEFLTYFNYEAQPDKSGLPSDRFSAERPEGSISTLTIQRTEQRDSAMYRCASSPRRTSFDEQYFGPGTRLTVT.

This chain links TRBV12-5 with TRBJ2-4; no clear D. This CDR3 has 13 residues. V lost 6 bases, J lost 5 bases, and 11 bases lay in between. Germline values: CDR1 LGHNT, CDR2 FRNRAP. The CDR3 bases are TGTGCTAGTGGCTCCTCCCTCCAAAACATTCAGTACTTC. It is translated as CASGSSLQNIQYF. The full variable domain, rest sourced from reference TRBV12-5 and TRBJ2-4, is DARVTQTPRHKVTEMGQEVTMRCQPILGHNTVFWYRQTMMQGLELLAYFRNRAPLDDSGMPKDRFSAEMPDATLATLKIQPSEPRDSAVYFCASGSSLQNIQYFGAGTRLSVL.

The V gene is TRBV7-9, the J gene TRBJ2-6; D is uncertain. Germline CDR1 is SEHNR and CDR2 is FQNEAQ (reference sequence). Trimming cost V 3 bases and J 4 bases, with 4 bases left between them. The CDR3 is made up of 13 amino acids. DNA of the CDR3: TGTGCCAGCAGCTTTGCGGGGGCCAACGTCCTGACTTTC. Encoded protein: CASSFAGANVLTF.

This chain links TRBV5-1 with TRBJ2-4; 10 bases map to TRBD2. The V gene end was trimmed by 4 bases and the J gene end by 6 bases; junction bases not matched to a gene: 10. CDR1 is SGHRS and CDR2 is YFSETQ in the germline V gene. CDR3 length: 16 amino acids. CDR3 sequence reads: CASSLAGDPSVNIQYF. The CDR3 nucleotides read TGCGCCAGCAGCCTAGCGGGAGACCCTTCCGTAAACATTCAGTACTTC.

The chain carries TRBV2 and TRBJ2-2; perhaps TRBD1 as D (6 bases). CDR3 size: 15 residues. Germline values: CDR1 SNHLY, CDR2 FYNNEI. V was pared by 0 bases and J by 5 bases, with 10 bases between. Written as DNA, the CDR3 is TGTGCCAGCAGTGAAGCGGGGACACTTACCGGGGAGCTGTTTTTT. Its protein product is CASSEAGTLTGELFF.

The chain carries TRBV15 and TRBJ2-2; 9 bases match TRBD2. The V gene's germline CDR1 is LNHNV and CDR2 YYDKDF (reference sequence). V gave up 7 bases and J gave up 1 base; unmatched junction bases: 4. The CDR3 covers 15 residues. CDR3 nucleotides: TGTGCCACCAACAGCGGGGGGCTGAACACCGGGGAGCTGTTTTTT. Protein: CATNSGGLNTGELFF.

V usage is TRBV19 and J usage is TRBJ2-1, with 10 bases that match TRBD2. The germline V gene encodes CDR1 LNHDA and CDR2 SQIVND (reference sequence). The V gene end was trimmed by 7 bases and the J gene end by 6 bases; junction bases not matched to a gene: 0. The CDR3 covers 12 residues. DNA of the CDR3: TGTGCCAGTACTAGCGGGAGCAATGAGCAGTTCTTC. Translated: CASTSGSNEQFF.

This clone was observed a handful of times. Other DNA sequences in the sample encode the same CDR3. This chain links TRBV19 with TRBJ1-1; D perhaps matches TRBD1 (6 bases). Germline CDR1 is LNHDA and CDR2 is SQIVND (reference sequence). Trimming shortened V by 6 bases and J by 0 bases, and 11 bases separated the two germline ends. CDR3 length equals 14 residues. CDR3 amino acids: CASSPQGLNTEAFF. The CDR3 coding sequence is TGTGCCAGTAGCCCACAGGGATTGAACACTGAAGCTTTCTTT.

The V gene is TRBV5-1, the J gene TRBJ1-5; unclear D gene. The germline gives CDR1 SGHRS, CDR2 YFSETQ. Trimming removed 2 bases from V and 1 base from J, with 10 bases in between. The CDR3 length is 15 residues. CDR3 DNA: TGCGCCAGCAGCTTAGACTCGGGGAGCAATCAGCCCCAGCATTTT. This translates into CASSLDSGSNQPQHF.

V is TRBV25-1 and J is TRBJ2-2; D gene uncertain. Trimming stripped 5 bases from V and 4 bases from J, with 8 bases between. CDR1 and CDR2 from the germline V gene are MGHDK and SYGVNS. The CDR3 spans 13 residues. The CDR3 nucleotides are TGTGCCAGCAGTTTGCAGGTCACCGGGGAGCTGTTTTTT. It encodes CASSLQVTGELFF.

The chain carries TRBV11-1 and TRBJ2-2, with D uncertain. The CDR3 runs 13 residues. Looked up from germline, CDR1 is SGHAT and CDR2 is FQDESV (reference sequence). The V gene lost 4 bases and the J gene lost 7 bases, with 10 bases spanning the gap. CDR3 DNA: TGTGCCAGCAGCTCTAGGATGAGCGGGGAGCTGTTTTTT. It codes for CASSSRMSGELFF.